This T cell receptor beta chain was profiled in a study of cytomegalovirus exposure and HLA in healthy donors. Study observations and caveats: Overall, about 160 TCR beta chains were annotated as cytomegalovirus-associated. In a later analysis, TCR association rates varied by HLA locus: DRB1 most, HLA-C fewest.

Note on this clone: Its antigen remains unknown.

Per germline, CDR1 MGHDK and CDR2 SYGVNS. This CDR3 region has 13 residues. The V gene lost 1 base and the J gene lost 2 bases, with 3 bases spanning the gap. The primer mix had 60 Vbeta and 13 Jbeta primers. TCRdb keeps only in-frame clones here, not all; method: immunoSEQ multiplex PCR. Seen in this sample are more than 95,000 clones; the ten most common clones hold 3% to 3.5%. This clonotype was obtained from a man aged 40-49 years in good health and CMV-seronegative. V is TRBV25-1 and J is TRBJ1-5; D gene unclear. What was sequenced was PBMCs. In DNA form, the CDR3 reads TGTGCCAGCAGTGAATCGGGCAATCAGCCCCAGCATTTT. Translated: CASSESGNQPQHF.